This paragraph reports one T cell receptor beta chain. Its antigen specificity is not known. It has no much larger one-base neighbor in the sample; base qualities were not kept. The library was produced with RACE. The instrument was a NextSeq 500. Library preparation attached unique molecular identifiers to individual cDNA molecules for quantitative, reproducible TCR counting. From each blood RNA sample, both TCR alpha and TCR beta chains were sequenced. Per the authors' processing: Samples had a median of around 92,000 TCRs, with a range from roughly 23,224 to 700,000. The Decombinator software suite was used to annotate V, J and CDR3 in the TCR reads. To make PS versus PT1 abundance plots, every sample was subsampled to the same number of TCRs (28,000). Expanded TCRs were defined as absent before sensitization and observed at least eight times at the 2-week time point. The public sequencing data were trimmed at Q25 with fastp and processed into clonotypes with MiXCR by TCRdb, which kept only in-frame beta chains. When rows share a CDR3 protein, they turn into one entry using the most common DNA and genes. The V and J calls were not made by the authors but by TCRdb's processing. The sample includes approximately 88,000 distinct CDR3 sequences, with 10% to 15% observed a single time. Clones ranked in the top ten supply roughly 5.7% of the sample.

The V and J ends are trimmed by 8 bases and 0 bases, leaving 14 bases between them. There are 15 amino acids in the CDR3, from cysteine to phenylalanine inclusive. Only the CDR3 portion is preserved as DNA: 45 bases, with reading frame beginning at the first base. CDR1 and CDR2 are drawn from the germline V gene: MNHNS, SASEGT. The time point label for this specimen denotes: patch test 3, about 24 weeks after DPC sensitization. This specimen's treatment or condition label, per the study, means: therapeutic diphenylcyclopropenone sensitization with weekly scalp DPC. At every patch-test visit, the blood draw took place before the patch test was put on. Patients were eligible if aged 18 to 70, diagnosed with alopecia and judged suitable for DPC therapy, and pregnant patients were excluded. Total RNA was extracted from unfractionated whole blood collected in Tempus Blood RNA tubes. This specimen belongs to a study of human T cells and chemical hapten exposure (dated by TCRdb to the early 2020s). In the study overall: For sensitization, 2% DPC in acetone was applied to an approximately 2 cm by approximately 2 cm area of upper inner arm skin. Peripheral blood TCR repertoire changes were tracked in vivo in alopecia patients during primary and secondary sensitization to the hapten diphenylcyclopropenone (DPC). The mostly female patient cohort included alopecia areata with under or over 50% scalp involvement, alopecia totalis and alopecia universalis. Blood samples were taken from patients before sensitization (week 0) and at 2, 6 and about 24 weeks after DPC sensitization. Approximately 28 alopecia patients gave blood for TCR sequencing at one to four time points (pre-sensitization, 2, 6 and 24 weeks). Weekly therapeutic DPC doses were additionally applied to the scalp of patients throughout the roughly 23-week study period. Patch testing was performed on the upper back with Finn chambers containing 0.01% DPC, and the patch tests were scored after 6 days according to International Contact Dermatitis Research Group standards. The libraries were sequenced as a pool, and the TCR yield per sample differed mostly because of small variations in library volumes within the pool. Points the paper makes about the study in general: After repeated subsampling, changes were observed in the strength of the expansion versus patch-test correlation and in the threshold at which the correlation became significant. Expanded TCRs formed significantly more large CDR3 similarity clusters than pre-sensitization or healthy control sets, consistent with antigen-driven responses. Because every patient had alopecia, a presumed autoimmune disease, the patients' immune response might differ from that of healthy individuals. The number of PT1 expanded TCRs positively correlated with patch test score, significant at thresholds 8, 16 and 32 but not 4. DPC sensitization did not change the number of TCRs with a frequency above 1 in 1000, and there was no evidence of changes in global repertoire structure.

This clonotype originated in a woman aged 45 to 65 with alopecia areata. Some clones in this sample may be carry-over from other donors' samples. This chain joins TRBV6-1 to TRBJ2-1; matching of 5 bases hints at TRBD2 as the D gene. The sample consisted of whole blood, taken in connection with sensitization to the hapten diphenylcyclopropenone (DPC). The DNA sequence follows: TGTGCCAGCGCGCTGGGAAGCGGCTCCTACAATGAGCAGTTCTTC. Its product reads: CASALGSGSYNEQFF.